These T cell receptor beta chains were read from a single sample in a study of identical twins. TCRdb re-analysed the 5' RACE reads in MiXCR, keeping a single row per CDR3 protein. There are some 500,000 distinct CDR3 sequences in the sample; 9.5% to 10% occur only once, and under 3.5% lies in the top ten. These same data were also listed under a study on yellow fever vaccine responses in identical twins.

The sample consisted of PBMCs. Receptor source: a woman in her late teens or twenties in good health. Each CDR3 is given with its conserved first and last residue. The D gene is left open where the match is weak. Rows give clone size only sometimes, using once, few, many, or a class for an expanded clone.

TRBV5-5,NA,NA,TRBJ2-1,TGTGCCAGCAGCATCGGTGCGGGGAGCTCCTACAATGAGCAGTTCTTC,CASSIGAGSSYNEQFF
TRBV20-1,NA,TRBD2,TRBJ2-3,TGCAGTGCTAGATTAAATCCTAGCGGTCGCACAGATACGCAGTATTTT,CSARLNPSGRTDTQYF
TRBV6-2/TRBV6-3,many,NA,TRBJ1-5,TGTGCCAGCAGTCCCTCAGGGGCACAGCCCCAGCATTTT,CASSPSGAQPQHF
TRBV29-1,NA,NA,TRBJ2-7,TGCAGCGTTGAGTCTCGGGGTGCGGTTCCGTACGAGCAGTACTTC,CSVESRGAVPYEQYF
TRBV25-1,NA,TRBD2,TRBJ2-7,TGTGCCAGCAGTGAAGAGCGGGAGGTGAACGAGCAGTACTTC,CASSEEREVNEQYF
TRBV3-1,NA,TRBD1,TRBJ2-7,TGTGCCAGCAGTCCCAACAGGGGCGCCTTCTACGAGCAGTACTTC,CASSPNRGAFYEQYF
TRBV30,few,NA,TRBJ2-7,TGTGCCTGGAGTGTAAGCAGCCTCCGAAGAACAATGGGCGAGCAGTACTTC,CAWSVSSLRRTMGEQYF
TRBV6-1,few,NA,TRBJ2-6,TGTGCCAGCATGACGGAAGGGGATGCTGGGGCCAACGTCCTGACTTTC,CASMTEGDAGANVLTF
TRBV9,NA,NA,TRBJ2-5,TGTGCCAGCAGCGTAAATACAGGGAGGTTAGAGACCCAGTACTTC,CASSVNTGRLETQYF
TRBV10-3,few,TRBD2,TRBJ2-7,TGTGCCATCAGTGGCGGACTAGCGGCGTCCTACGAGCAGTACTTC,CAISGGLAASYEQYF
TRBV4-1,many,TRBD2,TRBJ2-7,TGCGCCAGCAGCCAAGGCCTAGCGGGATACGAGCAGTACTTC,CASSQGLAGYEQYF
TRBV9,few,NA,TRBJ2-2,TGTGCCAGCAGCCCCACCCAGGGCCGGGGCGGGGAGCTGTTTTTT,CASSPTQGRGGELFF
TRBV12-3/TRBV12-4,NA,NA,TRBJ2-3,TGTGCCAGCAGTTTAGATTCTGAAGGTCTCGGGGGGCTAAGGACAGATACGCAGTATTTT,CASSLDSEGLGGLRTDTQYF
TRBV6-1,many,TRBD2,TRBJ2-1,TGTGCCAGCAGCCGGGGACTAGCGGGAGGGATTGAATATGAGCAGTTCTTC,CASSRGLAGGIEYEQFF
TRBV12-3/TRBV12-4,NA,TRBD2,TRBJ2-3,TGTGCCAGCAGTCCTACTAGCGGGAGCCCAGATACGCAGTATTTT,CASSPTSGSPDTQYF
TRBV13,few,NA,TRBJ2-7,TGTGCCAGCAGCCTCGTACAGGAACCCTACGAGCAGTACTTC,CASSLVQEPYEQYF
TRBV4-1,NA,NA,TRBJ1-2,TGCGCCAGCAGCCAAGAGACGACTCTTGGCTACACCTTC,CASSQETTLGYTF
TRBV12-3/TRBV12-4,many,NA,TRBJ2-7,TGTGCCAGCAGTACTGGACCGGAAAAGCAGTACTTC,CASSTGPEKQYF
TRBV2,many,NA,TRBJ2-7,TGTGCCAGCACCCGACAGCTCTACGAGCAGTACTTC,CASTRQLYEQYF
TRBV27,few,NA,TRBJ2-1,TGTGCCAGCAGTTTATCGGGAATTGAGCAGTTCTTC,CASSLSGIEQFF
TRBV12-3/TRBV12-4,NA,NA,TRBJ2-6,TGTGCCATCAGCTCCTCGACCCTCGGACAGACACCTGGGGCCAACGTCCTGACTTTC,CAISSSTLGQTPGANVLTF
TRBV28,NA,NA,TRBJ1-5,TGTGCCAGCAGTTTGTTCGGGAGCAATCAGCCCCAGCATTTT,CASSLFGSNQPQHF
TRBV9,many,TRBD2,TRBJ2-5,TGTGCCAGCAGCGTAGCTCCGACTAGCGGAGAGACCCAGTACTTC,CASSVAPTSGETQYF
TRBV7-9,NA,NA,TRBJ2-1,TGTGCCAGCAGCTTAAGGTCCGGGGTTAATGAGCAGTTCTTC,CASSLRSGVNEQFF
TRBV29-1,many,NA,TRBJ2-3,TGCAGCACCACAGGGTGGGAGGATACGCAGTATTTT,CSTTGWEDTQYF
TRBV6-1,NA,TRBD2,TRBJ2-2,TGTGCCAGCAGCCCCCCGGCTAGCGGGGCGAATACGAACACCGGGGAGCTGTTTTTT,CASSPPASGANTNTGELFF
TRBV3-1,few,NA,TRBJ1-2,TGTGCCAGCAGCCAAGATTCGGCAGGGAACTATGGCTACACCTTC,CASSQDSAGNYGYTF
TRBV6-2/TRBV6-3,few,TRBD2,TRBJ2-3,TGTGCCAGCAGTTACGCAAGTACGGGAGGGCGCGGAGGCACAGATACGCAGTATTTT,CASSYASTGGRGGTDTQYF
TRBV28,NA,TRBD2,TRBJ2-5,TGTGCCAGCAGTTTTAGGGCGGGGGGGCGGCAAGAGACCCAGTACTTC,CASSFRAGGRQETQYF
TRBV2,many,NA,TRBJ1-5,TGTGCCAGCAGGGGGGACAGCAATCAGCCCCAGCATTTT,CASRGDSNQPQHF
TRBV21-1,NA,NA,TRBJ1-1,TGTGCCAGCAGGGGACCGACGAACACTGAAGCTTTCTTT,CASRGPTNTEAFF
TRBV7-8,few,NA,TRBJ2-1,TGTGCCAGCAGCTCGGAACCTTCTGAGGAGCAGTTCTTC,CASSSEPSEEQFF
TRBV3-1,many,TRBD2,TRBJ2-2,TGTGCCAGCTCCGGCGGGAGAGAGGCCGGGGAGCTGTTTTTT,CASSGGREAGELFF
TRBV19,NA,TRBD1,TRBJ1-5,TGTGCCAGCAGAGGCACAGGGGGCTTAGGTCAGCCCCAGCATTTT,CASRGTGGLGQPQHF
TRBV7-9,few,TRBD2,TRBJ2-7,TGTGCCAGCAGCGGTATCTCTGGGACTAGCGGGAAGGGCGAGCAGTACTTC,CASSGISGTSGKGEQYF
TRBV6-1,NA,NA,TRBJ2-1,TGTGCCAGTCATACAGGGTTACCCCACAATGAGCAGTTCTTC,CASHTGLPHNEQFF
TRBV6-1,many,TRBD2,TRBJ2-3,TGTGCCAGCAGTGAAGCTGCCGGGGGGGCCCCAGATACGCAGTATTTT,CASSEAAGGAPDTQYF
TRBV4-3,NA,TRBD1,TRBJ1-2,TGCGCCAGCAGCCAAGTACAGGGGCGGGATGGCTACACCTTC,CASSQVQGRDGYTF
TRBV28,many,TRBD2,TRBJ2-3,TGTGCCAGCAGTTTTGGGGGGGGGGGCACAGATACGCAGTATTTT,CASSFGGGGTDTQYF
TRBV9,many,NA,TRBJ2-6,TGTGCCAGCACCCAGGGGTCTCTGGGGGCCAACGTCCTGACTTTC,CASTQGSLGANVLTF
TRBV20-1,many,TRBD1,TRBJ1-6,TGCAGTGCTAGAATGTTGTCGGGACAGGCATCACCCCTCCACTTT,CSARMLSGQASPLHF
TRBV5-5,NA,NA,TRBJ2-7,TGTGCCAGCAGCCCCGGGTCCCCCGTAAACGAGCAGTACTTC,CASSPGSPVNEQYF
TRBV5-1,many,NA,TRBJ2-3,TGCGCCAGCAGCTTGGGAGGCAGCACTAGCACAGATACGCAGTATTTT,CASSLGGSTSTDTQYF